This entry lists 22 T cell receptor beta chains sequenced from one sample in a study of identical twins. A single record per CDR3 protein comes from TCRdb applying MiXCR to the 5' RACE reads. The table shows 150,000 or so distinct CDR3 sequences, with 3% to 4% occurring only once. Sequences were obtained from memory T cells sorted from blood. These receptors came from a man between 18 and 29 years old in good health.

This clonotype was counted ten times or more. This rearrangement joins TRBV3-1 to TRBJ1-3; D ambiguous. CDR1 is LGHDT, CDR2 YNNKEL, per germline (reference sequence). This CDR3 has 15 residues. V was trimmed by 1 base and J by 0 bases, leaving 7 bases between them. The CDR3 sequence: CASSQGLTSGNTIYF. The CDR3 nucleotides are TGTGCCAGCAGCCAAGGGCTGACCTCTGGAAACACCATATATTTT.

Many counts were recorded for this clonotype. This chain joins TRBV9 and TRBJ2-7; D tentatively reads TRBD1 or TRBD2 (7 bases each). The V gene's germline CDR1 is SGDLS and CDR2 YYNGEE. Trimming left V 0 bases short and J 3 bases short, with 13 bases between. The CDR3 extends over 15 amino acids. The CDR3 protein is CASSVGEGANYEQYF. Written as DNA, the CDR3 is TGTGCCAGCAGCGTAGGGGAGGGGGCCAACTACGAGCAGTACTTC.

This clonotype occurred many times. The rearrangement links TRBV20-1 to TRBJ2-5, with 9 bases aligning to TRBD1. Germline lookup yields CDR1 DFQATT and CDR2 SNEGSKA (reference sequence). CDR3 length: 15 amino acids. V gave up 2 bases and J gave up 7 bases; unmatched junction bases: 11. The CDR3 protein is CSARLQVGQGGTQYF. The CDR3, as DNA: TGCAGTGCTAGACTACAAGTGGGACAGGGAGGGACCCAGTACTTC.

This clonotype was found many times. The chain couples TRBV12-3 or TRBV12-4 to TRBJ2-1, with TRBD2 as a possible D gene (6 bases). This CDR3 has 11 amino acids. Trimming removed 1 base from V and 12 bases from J, with 7 bases in between. The CDR3 DNA sequence: TGTGCCAGCAGTTTAGGGCGGGGGCAGTTCTTC. It is translated as CASSLGRGQFF.

Notes on this clonotype: This may arise from a read error, as a much more abundant clone is one base away. The conserved phenylalanine or tryptophan normally closing the CDR3 is absent here, so this likely arose from a read error. The chain links TRBV20-1 to TRBJ2-7; the D gene could be TRBD1 or TRBD2 (6 bases each). CDR1 DFQATT and CDR2 SNEGSKA come from the germline V gene (reference sequence). Trimming left V 3 bases short and J 1 base short, with 10 bases between. The CDR3 has 13 residues. The CDR3 DNA sequence: TGCAGTGCTAGTAGGGGGGCTTCCTACGAGCAGTACATC. The encoded protein is CSASRGASYEQYI.

This clonotype occurred many times. The chain carries TRBV20-1 and TRBJ1-1; D might be TRBD1 (5 bases). The CDR3 length is 14 residues. The V and J ends lost 3 bases and 2 bases respectively, with 13 bases between them. Per germline, CDR1 DFQATT and CDR2 SNEGSKA (reference sequence). CDR3 residues: CSASPLTVNTEAFF. In DNA, the CDR3 is TGCAGTGCTAGCCCTCTGACAGTCAACACTGAAGCTTTCTTT.

This clonotype has at least ten counts. The chain joins TRBV29-1 to TRBJ1-1, with 12 bases fitting TRBD1. Germline CDR1 is SQVTM and CDR2 is ANQGSEA. The CDR3 spans 14 residues. The DNA for the CDR3 is TGCGAACGAGGGACAGGGGGCGCGGGAACTGAAGCTTTCTTT. Amino acids: CERGTGGAGTEAFF. Full variable domain (missing parts from reference TRBV29-1 and TRBJ1-1): SAVISQKPSRDICQRGTSLTIQCQVDSQVTMMFWYRQQPGQSLTLIATANQGSEATYESGFVIDKFPISRPNLTFSTLTVSNMSPEDSSIYLCERGTGGAGTEAFFGQGTRLTVV.

This clonotype came up many times. The V gene is TRBV4-1, the J gene TRBJ2-5; D might be TRBD1 (6 bases). Germline CDR1 and CDR2: MGHRA and YSYEKL. V gave up 0 bases and J gave up 2 bases, with 16 bases separating them. The CDR3 is 17 residues long. The DNA for the CDR3 is TGCGCCAGCAGCCAAGAAGCGCAGGGGCCGGCACAAGAGACCCAGTACTTC. The encoded protein is CASSQEAQGPAQETQYF.

This clonotype was seen many times. The V gene is TRBV5-1, the J gene TRBJ2-5, with D tentatively TRBD2 (6 bases). Per the germline V gene, CDR1 is SGHRS and CDR2 is YFSETQ. The CDR3 consists of 18 residues. Trimming shortened V by 0 bases and J by 2 bases, and 20 bases separated the two germline ends. DNA of the CDR3: TGCGCCAGCAGCTTGGCCGGGCGGGGAGTCGGGGTACAAGAGACCCAGTACTTC. This encodes CASSLAGRGVGVQETQYF.

A note on this clonotype: A read error is possible here, since a much larger clone lies one base away. Here the CDR3 omits its conserved ending phenylalanine or tryptophan, so a read error is the likely source. The chain combines TRBV30 with TRBJ1-1, with no clear D. The CDR3 has 12 amino acids. Germline V gene sequence: CDR1 GTSNPN, CDR2 SVGIG (reference sequence). The ends were cut back, 5 bases at V and 3 bases at J, with 10 bases in the middle. The CDR3 is CAWGQDDTEAFC. The CDR3 nucleotides are TGTGCCTGGGGGCAGGACGACACTGAAGCTTTCTGT.

V gene TRBV23-1 combines with J gene TRBJ2-7, with 7 bases identical to TRBD2. TRBV23-1 carries the ORF label, with uncertain function. J gave up 4 bases and V 2 bases, and 8 bases lay outside the gene matches. The length of the CDR3 is 15 residues. The CDR3 DNA reads TGCGCCAGCAGTCAAGATTGGGAGGGGAGGTACGAGCAGTACGTC. Protein: CASSQDWEGRYEQYV.

This clonotype was seen at least ten times. The genes are TRBV5-6 and TRBJ2-1; 16 nucleotides match TRBD2. Germline V gene sequence: CDR1 SGHDT, CDR2 YYEEEE. V was pared by 2 bases and J by 3 bases, with 11 bases of the junction left unmatched. This CDR3 has 20 amino acids. The CDR3 region has the DNA TGTGCCAGCAGCTTAGACCCGGGACTAGCGGGAGGGCCGAACTACAATGAGCAGTTCTTC. Protein product: CASSLDPGLAGGPNYNEQFF.

This clonotype was counted many times. The chain joins TRBV29-1 to TRBJ2-6; no reliable D call. The V gene's germline CDR1 is SQVTM and CDR2 ANQGSEA. The CDR3 totals 14 residues. Trimming pared 6 bases from V and 1 base from J, leaving 10 bases between. Written as DNA, the CDR3 is TGCAGCGTCACTCCCGGGTCTGGGGCCAACGTCCTGACTTTC. Protein product: CSVTPGSGANVLTF.

This clonotype occurred many times. The chain carries TRBV20-1 and TRBJ2-5, with 8 nucleotides matching TRBD1. The CDR3 is 16 residues long. The J segment lost 2 bases and the V segment lost 6 bases, leaving 14 bases of the junction unmatched. In germline, CDR1 is DFQATT, CDR2 SNEGSKA (reference sequence). In DNA form, the CDR3 reads TGCAGTGCCCTCCCCCGGACAGGGATTTTTCAAGAGACCCAGTACTTC. Amino acid sequence: CSALPRTGIFQETQYF.

This clonotype occurred many times. The genes are TRBV9 and TRBJ1-4; D not certain. Germline V lookup: CDR1 SGDLS, CDR2 YYNGEE. The CDR3 is 14 residues long. The V end was cut by 3 bases, the J end by 3 bases, with 9 bases between. The CDR3 protein is CASSARGSNEKLFF. CDR3 DNA: TGTGCCAGCAGCGCCAGAGGGTCTAATGAAAAACTGTTTTTT.

This clonotype was recorded many times. The rearrangement links TRBV7-2 to TRBJ2-3; D is unresolved. Germline V CDR1 and CDR2: SGHTA, FQGNSA. V was trimmed by 4 bases and J by 3 bases, leaving 14 bases between them. The CDR3 is 15 residues long. The CDR3, as DNA: TGTGCCAGCAGCTCTGACCGGATGGGGACAGATACGCAGTATTTT. This gives the protein CASSSDRMGTDTQYF.

This clonotype was picked up many times. The rearrangement uses TRBV5-5 and TRBJ2-1; TRBD2 agrees at 14 bases. CDR1 and CDR2 (germline): SGHKS, YYEKEE (reference sequence). The CDR3 loop spans 15 amino acids. The V gene end was trimmed by 4 bases and the J gene end by 9 bases; junction bases not matched to a gene: 6. Written as DNA, the CDR3 is TGTGCCAGCAGCCCCGGACTAGCGGGAGGTGGTGAGCAGTTCTTC. This sequence encodes CASSPGLAGGGEQFF.

This clonotype was seen repeatedly, ten times or more. The chain combines TRBV11-2 with TRBJ2-7; perhaps TRBD1 as D (6 bases). The CDR3 has 15 residues. Per the germline V gene, CDR1 is SGHAT and CDR2 is FQNNGV. Trimming stripped 6 bases from V and 0 bases from J, with 15 bases between. In DNA form, the CDR3 reads TGTGCCAGCAGAAACGTACAGGGTCGCTCCTACGAGCAGTACTTC. This sequence encodes CASRNVQGRSYEQYF.

This clonotype was seen many times. The chain recombines TRBV5-6 with TRBJ2-1, with D perhaps matching TRBD2 (6 bases). CDR1 and CDR2 (germline): SGHDT, YYEEEE. The CDR3 runs 17 residues. Between the trimmed V and J ends, which lost 4 bases and 0 bases, there was a span of 17 bases. The CDR3 coding sequence is TGTGCCAGCAGCCCCCTGGGACTCGAAAGCTCCTACAATGAGCAGTTCTTC. It is translated as CASSPLGLESSYNEQFF.

At least ten counts were recorded for this clonotype. The chain couples TRBV10-3 to TRBJ2-1; the D is unclear. V was cut by 0 bases and J by 6 bases, with 9 bases left in between. The germline V gene has CDR1 ENHRY and CDR2 SYGVKD. The CDR3 spans 14 residues. CDR3 residues: CAISESSGRNEQFF. In nucleotides, the CDR3 is TGTGCCATCAGTGAGTCGAGTGGGCGCAATGAGCAGTTCTTC.

There are many counts of this clonotype. The chain links TRBV7-9 to TRBJ1-6; tentatively, D is TRBD1 (5 bases). Trimming shortened V by 4 bases and J by 13 bases, and 20 bases separated the two germline ends. Germline V gene sequence: CDR1 SEHNR, CDR2 FQNEAQ (reference sequence). The CDR3 covers 15 residues. The CDR3 loop reads CASSSEVVSGGPLHF. CDR3 in DNA: TGTGCCAGCAGCTCGGAGGTGGTGTCCGGGGGTCCCCTCCACTTT.

In this sample, this clonotype turned up many times. This sequence joins TRBV20-1 and TRBJ2-3; 14 nucleotides agree with TRBD2. This CDR3 spans 14 amino acids. V lost 6 bases to trimming and J lost 4 bases; unmatched junction nucleotides: 3. Per the germline V gene, CDR1 is DFQATT and CDR2 is SNEGSKA (reference sequence). The CDR3 loop is CSARGLAGADTQYF. The CDR3, as DNA: TGCAGTGCCCGGGGACTAGCGGGGGCAGATACGCAGTATTTT.